This T cell receptor beta chain stems from a study of cytomegalovirus exposure and HLA in healthy donors. Germline V CDR1 and CDR2: SGHVS, FQNEAQ. With 0 bases removed from V and 1 base from J, the gap between germline ends came to 9 bases. The CDR3 spans 16 residues. The method was immunoSEQ multiplex PCR; TCRdb's version includes in-frame clones alone and lacks a portion of them. Of 90,000 to 100,000 clones in the sample, approximately 94% were seen once. The receptor was isolated from a woman younger than 45 in good health and CMV-seropositive. Sequencing input: PBMCs. This rearrangement joins TRBV7-8 to TRBJ2-2; no clear D gene. CDR3 in DNA: TGTGCCAGCAGCTTAGCGTCTACAGAGAACACCGGGGAGCTGTTTTTT. As protein: CASSLASTENTGELFF.